The present T cell receptor beta chain was sequenced within a study of shared clonotypes between healthy human individuals. Study observations and caveats: Sampling involved blood alone; tissue repertoires likely differ.

Here immunoSEQ multiplex PCR was the method, and the copy in TCRdb shows in-frame clones only, minus some. This table has around 700,000 clones, about 78% appearing once. Turning to this clone: What it recognizes is unknown.

This CDR3 contains 13 residues. CDR1 is SGHNT and CDR2 is YYREEE in the germline V gene (reference sequence). V trimming: 5 bases; J trimming: 5 bases; junction bases outside the gene matches: 6. The sequence derives from a woman under 40 in good health. Sequencing input: memory CD4+ T cells sorted from blood. As for subset: CD45RA-negative fraction. The chain combines TRBV5-4 with TRBJ2-7, with 8 positions matching TRBD1. CDR3 residues: CASSSQGVNEQYF. In DNA form, the CDR3 reads TGTGCCAGCAGTTCACAGGGGGTGAACGAGCAGTACTTC.